What follows are 7 T cell receptor beta chains derived from one specimen sequenced in a study of T-cell memory formation after mild COVID-19 (dated by TCRdb to the early 2020s). The receptor library was made with 5' RACE. TCRdb lists the instrument as Illumina NovaSeq 6000. TCRdb reanalyzed the raw reads on its own, using fastp at Q25 for trimming and MiXCR for clone calling, and kept in-frame beta chains. For every CDR3 protein sequence, its rows merge into one entry that carries the most common genes and DNA. Recorded for this sample are about 430,000 distinct CDR3 sequences; roughly 18% of them occurred a single time. Jointly, the top ten make up roughly a fifth of the sample. Sequencing was performed on PBMCs or a T cell subset sorted from them (not recorded which). These receptors all stem from a man between 18 and 35 years old who had mild COVID-19 (a few samples of this study predate the infection). The sample titles of this study are shuffled in the database, so cell type and time point are left out; the donor was told from shared clones.

The V call is TRBV20-1, the J call TRBJ1-1; a weak D match, TRBD1 (6 bases). This CDR3 has 13 amino acids. The V and J ends lost 4 bases and 1 base respectively, with 10 bases between them. Germline loops: CDR1 DFQATT, CDR2 SNEGSKA (reference sequence). For the CDR3, the DNA is TGCAGTGCTACCAAGGGACAGAACACTGAAGCTTTCTTT. Amino acid sequence: CSATKGQNTEAFF.

This clonotype has ten or more counts. The rearrangement links TRBV12-3 or TRBV12-4 to TRBJ1-2; possibly TRBD1 for D (5 bases). V lost 5 bases and J 5 bases, leaving 21 bases between the germline ends. This CDR3 contains 16 residues. This CDR3 reads CASSPSPGLLLYGYTF. CDR3 in DNA: TGTGCCAGCAGTCCGAGCCCGGGACTCCTCCTATATGGCTACACCTTC.

This clonotype has a handful of counts. The chain recombines TRBV29-1 with TRBJ2-3; D gene uncertain. V gave up 6 bases and J gave up 0 bases, with 10 bases separating them. The CDR3 is 13 residues long. Germline V gene lookup returns CDR1 SQVTM and CDR2 ANQGSEA. The CDR3 region is CSVKEASTDTQYF. CDR3 coding DNA: TGCAGCGTCAAAGAGGCCAGCACAGATACGCAGTATTTT.

The J gene is TRBJ2-5, the V gene TRBV19; D is uncertain. This CDR3 comprises 15 residues. From germline, CDR1 is LNHDA and CDR2 SQIVND (reference sequence). V lost 1 base and J 3 bases, leaving 12 bases between the germline ends. The CDR3 nucleotides read TGTGCCAGTAGTATAGCGGACCTTGGGGAAGAGACCCAGTACTTC. Residues: CASSIADLGEETQYF.

The chain employs TRBV5-1 and TRBJ2-7; D perhaps matches TRBD2 (7 bases). V shed 2 bases and J shed 6 bases, with 12 bases lying between them. The CDR3 spans 13 residues. Germline V gives CDR1 SGHRS, CDR2 YFSETQ. The CDR3 spells CASSFAGAGEQYV. Here the CDR3 DNA reads TGCGCCAGCAGCTTCGCGGGGGCAGGCGAGCAGTACGTC.

V and J are TRBV24-1 and TRBJ2-5; the D gene is possibly TRBD2 (6 bases). The CDR3 totals 12 residues. With 5 bases removed from V and 7 bases from J, the gap between germline ends came to 10 bases. In germline, CDR1 is KGHDR, CDR2 SFDVKD. The CDR3 sequence: CATSAPEGTQYF. CDR3 DNA sequence: TGTGCCACCAGTGCTCCGGAGGGGACCCAGTACTTC.

This rearrangement joins TRBV4-2 to TRBJ1-2; D perhaps matches TRBD1 (5 bases). The CDR3 totals 15 residues. Per the germline V gene, CDR1 is LGHNA and CDR2 is YNFKEQ. The ends were cut back, 1 base at V and 6 bases at J, with 15 bases in the middle. The CDR3 is CASSQVPAGSDGYTF. The CDR3 DNA is TGTGCCAGCAGCCAAGTTCCCGCAGGGAGTGATGGCTACACCTTC.